The 2 T cell receptor beta chains listed next were all sequenced from one sample in a study of regulatory T cells in long-lasting Graves disease. Noted time point: newly diagnosed GD, antithyroid drugs for less than 3 months. Isolated PBMC RNA provided the starting material for the TCR library. To make TCR beta libraries, researchers used iRepertoire HTBI primers and Arm-PCR of CDR3 regions. Each CDR3 protein gets one entry after TCRdb re-called the multiplex PCR reads with MiXCR. The table shows 560,000 or so distinct CDR3 sequences, with around 16% occurring only once. The same sample was also studied in work on T cells in Graves' hyperthyroidism and ophthalmopathy.

This specimen was peripheral blood mononuclear cells (PBMCs), taken at new diagnosis, from a patient treated with antithyroid drugs. These TCRs come from a man younger than 35 with Graves disease.

This clonotype came up a few times. The genes are TRBV20-1 and TRBJ1-1, with D perhaps matching TRBD1 (6 bases). V lost 5 bases and J lost 6, with 16 bases in between. CDR3 length: 13 amino acids. Per the germline V gene, CDR1 is DFQATT and CDR2 is SNEGSKA (reference sequence). CDR3 amino acids: CSAAGAQGSEAFF. As DNA, the CDR3 is TGCAGTGCTGCGGGGGCGCAGGGCTCTGAAGCTTTCTTT.

The rearrangement uses TRBV5-1 and TRBJ1-4; TRBD1 agrees at 8 bases. Germline values: CDR1 SGHRS, CDR2 YFSETQ. This CDR3 is 16 amino acids long. V lost 4 bases to trimming and J lost 7 bases; unmatched junction nucleotides: 12. DNA for the CDR3: TGCGCCAGCAGCACCGGGACAGGAGCGCTTGGTGAAAAACTGTTTTTT. Encoded protein: CASSTGTGALGEKLFF.